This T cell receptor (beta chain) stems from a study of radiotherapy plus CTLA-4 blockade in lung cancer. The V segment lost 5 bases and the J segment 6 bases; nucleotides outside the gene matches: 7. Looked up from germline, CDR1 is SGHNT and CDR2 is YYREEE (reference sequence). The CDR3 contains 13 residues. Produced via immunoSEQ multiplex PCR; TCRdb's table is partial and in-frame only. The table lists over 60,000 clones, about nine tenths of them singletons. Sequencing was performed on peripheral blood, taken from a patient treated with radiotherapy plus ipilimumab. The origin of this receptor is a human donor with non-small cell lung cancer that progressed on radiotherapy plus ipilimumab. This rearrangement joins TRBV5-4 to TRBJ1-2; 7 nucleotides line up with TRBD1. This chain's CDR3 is CASSQTGTDGYTF. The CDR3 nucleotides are TGTGCCAGCAGTCAGACCGGGACAGATGGCTACACCTTC.